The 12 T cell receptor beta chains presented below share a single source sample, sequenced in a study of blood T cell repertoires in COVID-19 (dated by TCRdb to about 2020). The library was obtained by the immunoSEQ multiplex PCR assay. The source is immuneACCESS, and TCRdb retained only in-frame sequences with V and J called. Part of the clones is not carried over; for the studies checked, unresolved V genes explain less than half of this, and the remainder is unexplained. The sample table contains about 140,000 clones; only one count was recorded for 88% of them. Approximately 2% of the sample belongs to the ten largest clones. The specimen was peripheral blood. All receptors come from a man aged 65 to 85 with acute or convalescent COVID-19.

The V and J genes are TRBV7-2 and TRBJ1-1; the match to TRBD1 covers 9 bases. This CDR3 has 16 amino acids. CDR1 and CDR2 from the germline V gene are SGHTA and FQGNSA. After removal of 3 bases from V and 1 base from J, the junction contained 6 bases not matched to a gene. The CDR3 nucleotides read TGTGCCAGCAGCTTTCGTCCGACAGGGGGGAACACTGAAGCTTTCTTT. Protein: CASSFRPTGGNTEAFF.

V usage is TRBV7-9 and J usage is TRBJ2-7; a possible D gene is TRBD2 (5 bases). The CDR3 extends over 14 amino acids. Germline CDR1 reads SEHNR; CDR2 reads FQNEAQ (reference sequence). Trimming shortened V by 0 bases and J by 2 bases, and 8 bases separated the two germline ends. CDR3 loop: CASSLAGVTYEQYF. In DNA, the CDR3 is TGTGCCAGCAGCTTAGCCGGGGTCACCTACGAGCAGTACTTC.

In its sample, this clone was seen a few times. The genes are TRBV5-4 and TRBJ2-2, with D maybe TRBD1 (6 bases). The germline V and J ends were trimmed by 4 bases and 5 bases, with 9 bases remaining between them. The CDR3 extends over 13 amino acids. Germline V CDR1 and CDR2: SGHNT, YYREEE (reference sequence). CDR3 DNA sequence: TGTGCCAGCAGCCTCGGACAGACCGGGGAGCTGTTTTTT. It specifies CASSLGQTGELFF. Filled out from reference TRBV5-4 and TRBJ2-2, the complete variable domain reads ETGVTQSPTHLIKTRGQQVTLRCSSQSGHNTVSWYQQALGQGPQFIFQYYREEENGRGNFPPRFSGLQFPNYSSELNVNALELDDSALYLCASSLGQTGELFFGEGSRLTVL.

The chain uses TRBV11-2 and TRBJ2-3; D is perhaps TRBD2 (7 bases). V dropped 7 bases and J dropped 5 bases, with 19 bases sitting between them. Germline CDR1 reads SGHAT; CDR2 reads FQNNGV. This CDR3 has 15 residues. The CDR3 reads CASNSGGRGIDTQYF. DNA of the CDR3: TGTGCCAGCAACTCCGGGGGGCGGGGGATAGATACGCAGTATTTT.

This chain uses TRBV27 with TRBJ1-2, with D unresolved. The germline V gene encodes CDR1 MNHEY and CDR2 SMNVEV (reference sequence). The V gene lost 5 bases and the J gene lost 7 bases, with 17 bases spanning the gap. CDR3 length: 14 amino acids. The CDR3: CASSQSYDYRGYTF. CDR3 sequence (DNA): TGTGCCAGCAGTCAGTCCTACGACTATCGTGGCTACACCTTC.

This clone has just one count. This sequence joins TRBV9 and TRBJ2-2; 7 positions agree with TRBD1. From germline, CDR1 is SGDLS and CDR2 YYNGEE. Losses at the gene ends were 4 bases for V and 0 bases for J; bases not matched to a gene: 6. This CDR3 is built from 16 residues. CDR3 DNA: TGTGCCAGCAGCCCCCGGGACAGCGCGAACACCGGGGAGCTGTTTTTT. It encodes CASSPRDSANTGELFF.

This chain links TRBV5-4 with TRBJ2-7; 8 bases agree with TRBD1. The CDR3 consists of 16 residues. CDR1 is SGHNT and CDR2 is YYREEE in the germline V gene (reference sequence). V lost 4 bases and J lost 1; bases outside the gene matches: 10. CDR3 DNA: TGTGCCAGCAGCCTGGCAGGGGGCCTGAATTCCTACGAGCAGTACTTC. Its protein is CASSLAGGLNSYEQYF.

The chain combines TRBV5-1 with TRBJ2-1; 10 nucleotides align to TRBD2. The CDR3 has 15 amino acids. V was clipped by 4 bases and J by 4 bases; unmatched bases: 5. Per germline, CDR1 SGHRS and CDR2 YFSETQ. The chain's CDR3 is CASSKLAGRYNEQFF. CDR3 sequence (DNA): TGCGCCAGCAGCAAACTAGCGGGGAGGTACAATGAGCAGTTCTTC.

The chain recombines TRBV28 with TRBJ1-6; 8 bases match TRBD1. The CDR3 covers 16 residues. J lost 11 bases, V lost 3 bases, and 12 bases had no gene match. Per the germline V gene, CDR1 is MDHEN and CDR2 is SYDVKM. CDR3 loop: CASSFFRGTGTAPLHF. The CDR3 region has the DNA TGTGCCAGCAGTTTTTTTCGAGGGACAGGCACCGCACCCCTCCACTTT. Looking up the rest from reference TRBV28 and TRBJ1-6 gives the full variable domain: DVKVTQSSRYLVKRTGEKVFLECVQDMDHENMFWYRQDPGLGLRLIYFSYDVKMKEKGDIPEGYSVSREKKERFSLILESASTNQTSMYLCASSFFRGTGTAPLHFGNGTRLTVT.

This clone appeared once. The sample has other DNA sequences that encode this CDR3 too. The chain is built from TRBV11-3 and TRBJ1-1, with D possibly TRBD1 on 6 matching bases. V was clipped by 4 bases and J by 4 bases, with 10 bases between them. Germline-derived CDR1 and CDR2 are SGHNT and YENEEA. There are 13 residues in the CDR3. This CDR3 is CASSSQGTTEAFF. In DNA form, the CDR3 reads TGTGCCAGCAGCTCTCAGGGGACCACTGAAGCTTTCTTT.

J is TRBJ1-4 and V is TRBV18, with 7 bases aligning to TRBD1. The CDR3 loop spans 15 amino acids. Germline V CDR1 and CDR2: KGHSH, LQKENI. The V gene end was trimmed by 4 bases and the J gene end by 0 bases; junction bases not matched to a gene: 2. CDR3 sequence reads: CASSRDSATNEKLFF. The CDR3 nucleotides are TGTGCCAGCTCACGGGACAGCGCAACTAATGAAAAACTGTTTTTT.

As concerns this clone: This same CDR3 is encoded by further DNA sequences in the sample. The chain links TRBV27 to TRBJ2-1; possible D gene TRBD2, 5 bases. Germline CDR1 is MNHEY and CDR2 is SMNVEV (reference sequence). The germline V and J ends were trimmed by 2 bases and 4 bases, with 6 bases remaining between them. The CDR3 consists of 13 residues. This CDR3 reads CASSLRGYNEQFF. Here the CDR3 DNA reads TGTGCCAGCAGTTTACGGGGTTACAATGAGCAGTTCTTC.